These 26 T cell receptor beta chains originate from one sample sequenced in a study of blood T cell repertoires in COVID-19. TCRdb keeps only in-frame clones here, not all; method: immunoSEQ multiplex PCR. The sample includes about 160,000 clones, 92% of them seen just once. The sample consisted of peripheral blood. The receptors derive from a man aged 25 to 45 with COVID-19, enrolled during active disease.

In regard to this clone: One end of the junction varies from germline; a read error may be responsible. The V and J genes are TRBV24-1 and TRBJ1-2; D remains ambiguous. Germline values: CDR1 KGHDR, CDR2 SFDVKD. The CDR3 has 14 residues. The CDR3 region is CATSDPDSPYRYTF. The CDR3 DNA is TGTGCCACCAGTGACCCTGATTCACCCTATCGCTACACCTTC.

This rearrangement joins TRBV7-2 to TRBJ2-7; tentative D call: TRBD1 (5 bases). CDR1 is SGHTA, CDR2 FQGNSA, per germline. Between the trimmed V and J ends, which lost 6 bases and 6 bases, there was a span of 15 bases. The CDR3 spans 13 residues. CDR3: CASRFEGAFEQYF. The CDR3 nucleotides read TGTGCCAGCAGATTCGAAGGGGCTTTCGAGCAGTACTTC.

The genes are TRBV28 and TRBJ1-1; 10 bases fit TRBD1. Germline trimming cut 3 bases from V and 1 base from J; bases unmatched to any gene: 5. This CDR3 region has 16 residues. Germline V gene sequence: CDR1 MDHEN, CDR2 SYDVKM. CDR3 bases: TGTGCCAGCAGTTTCCGACAGGGGGCAGGGAACACTGAAGCTTTCTTT. Translation gives CASSFRQGAGNTEAFF.

V is TRBV6-5 and J is TRBJ1-1; D is unclear. CDR3 length: 14 residues. CDR1 and CDR2 (germline): MNHEY, SVGAGI. Trimming took off 7 bases at V and 0 bases at J, with 12 bases between the two ends. Written as DNA, the CDR3 is TGTGCCAGCACCGAGACCAGGATGAACACTGAAGCTTTCTTT. This codes for CASTETRMNTEAFF.

This rearrangement joins TRBV7-9 to TRBJ2-1; TRBD2 matches 8 bases. This CDR3 comprises 15 residues. In germline, CDR1 is SEHNR, CDR2 FQNEAQ (reference sequence). Trimming cost V 5 bases and J 10 bases; bases outside gene matches: 13. This CDR3 reads CASSPLRGARREQFF. The CDR3 bases are TGTGCCAGCAGCCCCCTGCGGGGGGCCCGGAGGGAGCAGTTCTTC.

V and J are TRBV7-9 and TRBJ2-7, with a tentative D call TRBD2 (6 bases). The germline gives CDR1 SEHNR, CDR2 FQNEAQ (reference sequence). The length of the CDR3 is 15 residues. Trimming removed 0 bases from V and 3 bases from J, with 12 bases in between. Here the CDR3 DNA reads TGTGCCAGCAGCTTAGCGCCCGGGAGCCGCTACGAGCAGTACTTC. This translates into CASSLAPGSRYEQYF.

The V call is TRBV4-3, the J call TRBJ1-5, with unresolved D. CDR1 LGHNA and CDR2 YSLEER come from the germline V gene. The ends were cut back, 1 base at V and 5 bases at J, with 6 bases in the middle. CDR3 length equals 13 residues. The CDR3 DNA is TGCGCCAGCAGCCAAGTTGGAGATCAGCCCCAGCATTTT. Protein: CASSQVGDQPQHF.

The V and J genes are TRBV27 and TRBJ1-5; unclear D gene. Per the germline V gene, CDR1 is MNHEY and CDR2 is SMNVEV (reference sequence). The CDR3 is made up of 17 amino acids. V lost 6 bases, J lost 0 bases, and 18 bases lay in between. CDR3 region: CASRLHVESYSNQPQHF. In nucleotides, the CDR3 is TGTGCCAGCAGACTCCATGTTGAGTCCTATAGCAATCAGCCCCAGCATTTT.

The chain employs TRBV19 and TRBJ2-5; TRBD1 aligns across 8 bases. With V trimmed by 4 bases and J by 5 bases, 6 bases remained unmatched. The CDR3 is made up of 14 amino acids. Germline assignment: CDR1 LNHDA and CDR2 SQIVND (reference sequence). CDR3 in amino acids: CASSKQGAGETQYF. The CDR3 region has the DNA TGTGCCAGTAGTAAGCAGGGGGCGGGGGAGACCCAGTACTTC.

V is TRBV4-3 and J is TRBJ2-2, with 8 bases lining up with TRBD1. The CDR3 extends over 17 amino acids. Trimming took 1 base from V and 0 from J; bases not matched to a gene: 4. Germline CDR1 is LGHNA and CDR2 is YSLEER. Here the CDR3 reads CASSQVDRGANTGELFF. CDR3 DNA sequence: TGCGCCAGCAGCCAAGTCGACAGGGGAGCGAACACCGGGGAGCTGTTTTTT.

The rearrangement links TRBV9 to TRBJ1-1; 8 bases map to TRBD1. Trimming cost V 1 base and J 2 bases; bases outside gene matches: 4. Germline-derived CDR1 and CDR2 are SGDLS and YYNGEE. The CDR3 runs 15 residues. This CDR3 is CASSVLQGANTEAFF. CDR3 DNA sequence: TGTGCCAGCAGCGTATTGCAGGGGGCAAACACTGAAGCTTTCTTT.

J is TRBJ1-2 and V is TRBV28; D not certain. From germline, CDR1 is MDHEN and CDR2 SYDVKM. The V end lost 6 bases, the J end lost 8 bases, and 25 bases lay between the germline ends. The CDR3 is made up of 16 amino acids. CDR3 DNA sequence: TGTGCCAGCAGCCACAGCTTATACGTTCTGGTTGACGGCTACACCTTC. This codes for CASSHSLYVLVDGYTF.

The chain links TRBV7-3 to TRBJ2-5; the match to TRBD1 covers 10 bases. Germline assignment: CDR1 SGHTA and CDR2 FQGTGA. The CDR3 covers 15 residues. V lost 1 base, J lost 4 bases, and 3 bases stayed unmatched. This CDR3 reads CASSLSGTGVETQYF. CDR3 in DNA: TGTGCCAGCAGCTTAAGTGGGACAGGGGTAGAGACCCAGTACTTC.

V usage is TRBV19 and J usage is TRBJ2-2; 8 bases align to TRBD1. In germline, CDR1 is LNHDA, CDR2 SQIVND (reference sequence). The CDR3 has 16 residues. Trimming took 5 bases from V and 3 from J; bases not matched to a gene: 8. This chain's CDR3 is CASSPPRGPYTGELFF. The CDR3 coding sequence is TGTGCCAGTAGTCCACCCAGGGGGCCCTACACCGGGGAGCTGTTTTTT.

The chain recombines TRBV19 with TRBJ2-1, with D tentatively TRBD1 (6 bases). Trimming took off 3 bases at V and 9 bases at J, with 18 bases between the two ends. CDR1 is LNHDA and CDR2 is SQIVND in the germline V gene (reference sequence). CDR3 size: 15 residues. The CDR3: CASSMVWGLPVEQFF. DNA for the CDR3: TGTGCCAGTAGTATGGTTTGGGGGCTCCCAGTTGAGCAGTTCTTC. The complete variable domain, with remaining parts taken from reference TRBV19 and TRBJ2-1, reads DGGITQSPKYLFRKEGQNVTLSCEQNLNHDAMYWYRQDPGQGLRLIYYSQIVNDFQKGDIAEGYSVSREKKESFPLTVTSAQKNPTAFYLCASSMVWGLPVEQFFGPGTRLTVL.

This clone has only one observation. The V and J genes are TRBV7-2 and TRBJ2-7, with 7 bases fitting TRBD1. V gave up 1 base and J gave up 2 bases; unmatched junction bases: 5. This CDR3 spans 15 amino acids. CDR1 is SGHTA and CDR2 is FQGNSA in the germline V gene. Here the CDR3 reads CASSLGQGETYEQYF. CDR3 coding DNA: TGTGCCAGCAGCTTAGGGCAGGGGGAGACCTACGAGCAGTACTTC.

The chain employs TRBV6-4 and TRBJ1-2; 9 bases map to TRBD1. Per the germline V gene, CDR1 is MRHNA and CDR2 is SNTAGT. The length of the CDR3 is 14 residues. The junction had 6 bases not matched to a gene; V was cut back by 5 bases and J by 5 bases. CDR3 region: CASSPGQGPYGYTF. The CDR3 DNA follows: TGTGCCAGCAGTCCGGGACAGGGACCATATGGCTACACCTTC.

This chain links TRBV6-5 with TRBJ2-7; D is uncertain. V shed 5 bases and J shed 0 bases, with 11 bases lying between them. The CDR3 length is 14 residues. Germline CDR1 and CDR2: MNHEY and SVGAGI. CDR3 nucleotide sequence: TGTGCCAGCAGTCCAGGTCTTCTCTCCTACGAGCAGTACTTC. It is translated as CASSPGLLSYEQYF.

The J gene is TRBJ1-2, the V gene TRBV5-6, with TRBD1 matching over 7 bases. V was clipped by 0 bases and J by 3 bases; unmatched bases: 2. Germline V gives CDR1 SGHDT, CDR2 YYEEEE. The CDR3 extends over 14 amino acids. The CDR3 loop is CASSLGTGYYGYTF. In DNA form, the CDR3 reads TGTGCCAGCAGCTTGGGGACAGGCTACTATGGCTACACCTTC. The full variable domain, its missing parts supplied by reference TRBV5-6 and TRBJ1-2, is DAGVTQSPTHLIKTRGQQVTLRCSPKSGHDTVSWYQQALGQGPQFIFQYYEEEERQRGNFPDRFSGHQFPNYSSELNVNALLLGDSALYLCASSLGTGYYGYTFGSGTRLTVV.

This clone was observed a single time. The chain links TRBV28 to TRBJ2-1; D may be TRBD2 (6 bases). The germline V gene has CDR1 MDHEN and CDR2 SYDVKM. Trimming removed 5 bases at V and 14 bases at J, with 19 bases between. The CDR3 totals 13 residues. The CDR3 spells CASSAQLLALKFF. The CDR3 region has the DNA TGTGCCAGCAGTGCACAATTACTAGCTCTAAAGTTCTTC.

The chain links TRBV7-3 to TRBJ2-6; D is perhaps TRBD1 (6 bases). Germline CDR1 and CDR2: SGHTA and FQGTGA. The CDR3 has 19 amino acids. Trimming took off 1 base at V and 0 bases at J, with 16 bases between the two ends. CDR3 in DNA: TGTGCCAGCAGCTTAAGAGTCTGGGGGCTGAGCTCTGGGGCCAACGTCCTGACTTTC. Protein product: CASSLRVWGLSSGANVLTF.

There are a few counts of this clone. This chain joins TRBV27 and TRBJ2-5; perhaps TRBD2 as D (6 bases). Trimming pared 1 base from V and 5 bases from J, leaving 11 bases between. This CDR3 has 14 residues. Germline CDR1 and CDR2: MNHEY and SMNVEV (reference sequence). In DNA form, the CDR3 reads TGTGCCAGCAGTTTATTTCCCGGAGGGGAGACCCAGTACTTC. Its protein product is CASSLFPGGETQYF.

The CDR3, as DNA: TGTGCCAGCAGCGCTTCGGGACAGGGTGCCACTGAAGCTTTCTTT. Translation gives CASSASGQGATEAFF. The V gene is TRBV11-3, the J gene TRBJ1-1; 9 bases map to TRBD1. V shed 5 bases, J shed 4 bases, and the junction held 8 bases outside the gene matches. This CDR3 region has 15 residues. Germline assignment: CDR1 SGHNT and CDR2 YENEEA.

The V gene is TRBV4-1, the J gene TRBJ1-4, with D uncertain. Trimming pared 4 bases from V and 8 bases from J, leaving 14 bases between. In germline, CDR1 is MGHRA, CDR2 YSYEKL. The CDR3 spans 14 residues. The CDR3 DNA sequence: TGCGCCAGCAGCCCCGGGTCCACGGGGGAAAAACTGTTTTTT. It yields the protein CASSPGSTGEKLFF.

This rearrangement joins TRBV6-5 to TRBJ2-1, with TRBD1 matching 8 bases. Trimming removed 7 bases from V and 7 bases from J; junction bases left unmatched: 9. The germline gives CDR1 MNHEY, CDR2 SVGAGI. This CDR3 region has 14 residues. The DNA of the CDR3 is TGTGCCAGCACCCGAGCCAGGGGGCAGAATGAGCAGTTCTTC. This translates into CASTRARGQNEQFF.

The chain has TRBV13 and TRBJ1-6, with a weak D call TRBD1 (6 bases). Trimming shortened V by 0 bases and J by 0 bases, and 12 bases separated the two germline ends. Germline assignment: CDR1 PRHDT and CDR2 FYEKMQ (reference sequence). CDR3 length equals 18 residues. The CDR3 nucleotides are TGTGCCAGCAGCTTAGGACAGGGCCTTAGCTCCTATAATTCACCCCTCCACTTT. This translates into CASSLGQGLSSYNSPLHF. The variable domain in full, completed from reference TRBV13 and TRBJ1-6, reads AAGVIQSPRHLIKEKRETATLKCYPIPRHDTVYWYQQGPGQDPQFLISFYEKMQSDKGSIPDRFSAQQFSDYHSELNMSSLELGDSALYFCASSLGQGLSSYNSPLHFGNGTRLTVT.